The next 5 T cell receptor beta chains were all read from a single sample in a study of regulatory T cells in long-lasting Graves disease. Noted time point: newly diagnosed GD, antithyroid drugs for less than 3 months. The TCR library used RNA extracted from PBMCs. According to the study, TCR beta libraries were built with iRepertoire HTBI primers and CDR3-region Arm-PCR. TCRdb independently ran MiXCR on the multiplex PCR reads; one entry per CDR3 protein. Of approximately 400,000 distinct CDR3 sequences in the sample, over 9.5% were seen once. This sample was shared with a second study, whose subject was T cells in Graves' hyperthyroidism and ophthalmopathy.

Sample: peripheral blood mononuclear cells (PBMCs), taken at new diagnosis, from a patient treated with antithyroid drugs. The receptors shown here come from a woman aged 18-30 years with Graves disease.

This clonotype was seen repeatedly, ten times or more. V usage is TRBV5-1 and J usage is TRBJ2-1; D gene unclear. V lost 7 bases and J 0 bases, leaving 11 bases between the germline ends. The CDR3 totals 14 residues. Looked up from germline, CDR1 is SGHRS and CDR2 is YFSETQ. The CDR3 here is CASHISRSYNEQFF. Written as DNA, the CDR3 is TGCGCCAGCCACATAAGTCGCTCCTACAATGAGCAGTTCTTC.

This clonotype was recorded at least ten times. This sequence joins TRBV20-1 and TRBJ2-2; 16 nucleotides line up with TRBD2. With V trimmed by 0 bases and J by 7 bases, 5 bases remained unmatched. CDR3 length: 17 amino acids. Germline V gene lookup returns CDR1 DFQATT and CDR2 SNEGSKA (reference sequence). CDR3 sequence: CSARDTGLAGGRGELFF. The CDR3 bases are TGCAGTGCTAGAGATACGGGACTAGCGGGGGGGCGCGGGGAGCTGTTTTTT.

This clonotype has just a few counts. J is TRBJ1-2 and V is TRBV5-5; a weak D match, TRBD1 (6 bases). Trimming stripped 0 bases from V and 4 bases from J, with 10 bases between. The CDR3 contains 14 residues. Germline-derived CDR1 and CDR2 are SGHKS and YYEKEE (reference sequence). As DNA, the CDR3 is TGTGCCAGCAGCTTGGCACGGGGGCTCTATGGCTACACCTTC. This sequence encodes CASSLARGLYGYTF. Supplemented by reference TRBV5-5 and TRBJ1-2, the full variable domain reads DAGVTQSPTHLIKTRGQQVTLRCSPISGHKSVSWYQQVLGQGPQFIFQYYEKEERGRGNFPDRFSARQFPNYSSELNVNALLLGDSALYLCASSLARGLYGYTFGSGTRLTVV.

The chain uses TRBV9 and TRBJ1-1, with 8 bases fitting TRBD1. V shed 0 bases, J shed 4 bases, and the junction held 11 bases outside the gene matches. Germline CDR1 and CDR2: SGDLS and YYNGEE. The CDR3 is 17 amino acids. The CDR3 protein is CASSVAPQGAFSTEAFF. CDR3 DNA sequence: TGTGCCAGCAGCGTAGCTCCCCAGGGGGCTTTCAGCACTGAAGCTTTCTTT.

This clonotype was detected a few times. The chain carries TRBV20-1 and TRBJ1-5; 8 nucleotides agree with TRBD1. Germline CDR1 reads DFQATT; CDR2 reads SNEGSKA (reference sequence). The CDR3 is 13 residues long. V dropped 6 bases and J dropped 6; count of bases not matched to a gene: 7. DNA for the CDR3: TGCAGTGCACAGACAGGGGTGTTTCAGCCCCAGCATTTT. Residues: CSAQTGVFQPQHF.